This TCR beta chain stems from a study of OX40 agonist ivuxolimab in advanced cancers. Repertoires were generated with immunoSEQ multiplex PCR, while TCRdb's copy carries only in-frame clones and drops some. The data show about 69,000 clones, 80% to 90% seen once. This CDR3 is 15 amino acids long. Germline V gene data show CDR1 as SGDLS and CDR2 as YYNGEE. Losses at the gene ends were 7 bases for V and 2 bases for J; bases not matched to a gene: 10. This chain joins TRBV9 and TRBJ2-7; 9 positions agree with TRBD1. The sequence was collected from an adult with an advanced solid tumor such as melanoma, head and neck, liver or kidney cancer. Sequenced here: CD4+ or CD8+ T cells sorted from blood, sampled in a trial of the OX40 agonist ivuxolimab. The CDR3 DNA follows: TGTGCCAGCGGTGTAGGGACAGGGTTGACCTACGAGCAGTACTTC. Translated: CASGVGTGLTYEQYF.